The 11 T cell receptor beta chains in this list originate from one sample, sequenced in a study of shared clonotypes between healthy human individuals. Only CD45RO-negative cells positively selected for CCR7 counted as naive CD8 cells, so terminally differentiated effector memory CD45RA+ cells were excluded. The assay was immunoSEQ multiplex PCR, and TCRdb's table has in-frame clones only and misses some. The repertoire holds about 2 million clones, with about 95% as singletons. Sequenced: naive CD8+ T cells sorted from blood. The receptors were sampled from a man between 18 and 29 years old in good health.

The V gene is TRBV5-6, the J gene TRBJ2-1, with a possible D match to TRBD2 (7 bases). The CDR3 consists of 15 residues. CDR1 and CDR2 (germline): SGHDT, YYEEEE. Trimming cost V 3 bases and J 4 bases, with 14 bases left between them. CDR3 nucleotides: TGTGCCAGCAGCTCCGGGGGGCAGGCTTACAATGAGCAGTTCTTC. Its translation: CASSSGGQAYNEQFF.

This clone was counted a few times. This specimen includes other DNA sequences encoding the same CDR3. V is TRBV19 and J is TRBJ1-1, with D unclear. This CDR3 comprises 12 residues. V was cut by 5 bases and J by 1 base, with 5 bases left in between. Germline V gives CDR1 LNHDA, CDR2 SQIVND (reference sequence). The CDR3 DNA reads as TGTGCCAGTAGTCCCGGGAACACTGAAGCTTTCTTT. It specifies CASSPGNTEAFF.

This sequence joins TRBV29-1 and TRBJ2-2, with 7 nucleotides matching TRBD1. Germline V CDR1 and CDR2: SQVTM, ANQGSEA. This CDR3 comprises 14 residues. V shed 6 bases and J 5 bases; nucleotides not matched to a gene: 9. The CDR3 spells CSVLFTTGTGELFF. CDR3 in DNA: TGCAGCGTCCTATTTACGACAGGGACCGGGGAGCTGTTTTTT.

V is TRBV7-9 and J is TRBJ2-7; no clear D gene. Trimming left V 3 bases short and J 6 bases short, with 24 bases between. Germline CDR1 reads SEHNR; CDR2 reads FQNEAQ (reference sequence). The length of the CDR3 is 17 residues. CDR3 sequence (DNA): TGTGCCAGCAGCTTTCTCCCGGGCCCGTACTTGGTCGGCGAGCAGTACTTC. Amino acids: CASSFLPGPYLVGEQYF.

CDR3 sequence reads: CASSESVGLSYNEQFF. Here the CDR3 DNA reads TGCGCCAGCAGTGAGTCGGTGGGGCTCTCCTACAATGAGCAGTTCTTC. This sequence joins TRBV10-1 and TRBJ2-1; possibly TRBD1 for D (5 bases). Trimming removed 0 bases from V and 0 bases from J, with 9 bases in between. From germline, CDR1 is WNHNN and CDR2 SYGVQD (reference sequence). CDR3 length: 16 amino acids.

The chain combines TRBV7-9 with TRBJ2-7; tentative D call: TRBD1 (5 bases). V was shortened by 6 bases and J by 0 bases, with 12 bases between the two germline ends. The germline CDR1 and CDR2 sequences are SEHNR and FQNEAQ (reference sequence). The CDR3 has 14 residues. This CDR3 reads CASSFQDSSYEQYF. The CDR3, as DNA: TGTGCCAGCAGTTTCCAAGACAGCTCCTACGAGCAGTACTTC.

The rearrangement joins TRBV13 to TRBJ1-1; TRBD1 is a possible D gene (5 bases). Trimming pared 7 bases from V and 5 bases from J, leaving 20 bases between. There are 15 residues in the CDR3. The germline CDR1 and CDR2 sequences are PRHDT and FYEKMQ (reference sequence). CDR3 in amino acids: CASKTASGPGTEAFF. CDR3 nucleotides: TGTGCCAGCAAAACCGCCTCAGGGCCGGGGACTGAAGCTTTCTTT.

CDR3 region: CASSEGQGASGSYNEQFF. CDR3 DNA sequence: TGTGCCAGCAGTGAGGGACAGGGGGCTAGCGGGTCCTACAATGAGCAGTTCTTC. The V call is TRBV6-1, the J call TRBJ2-1; TRBD1 matches at 12 bases. The CDR3 is 18 amino acids. Germline CDR1 reads MNHNS; CDR2 reads SASEGT. The trim removed 3 bases at V and 1 base at J, leaving 7 bases unmatched.

This chain links TRBV11-2 with TRBJ2-3; TRBD2 matches at 8 bases. Germline trimming cut 1 base from V and 2 bases from J; bases unmatched to any gene: 11. Germline V lookup: CDR1 SGHAT, CDR2 FQNNGV. CDR3 length: 18 amino acids. CDR3 DNA sequence: TGTGCCAGCAGCTTAGCGCCACGTGCGGGAGGAACCACAGATACGCAGTATTTT. Its protein product is CASSLAPRAGGTTDTQYF.

The chain has TRBV27 and TRBJ1-2; TRBD1 agrees at 7 bases. Germline assignment: CDR1 MNHEY and CDR2 SMNVEV (reference sequence). The length of the CDR3 is 16 residues. Trimming cost V 2 bases and J 0 bases; bases outside gene matches: 6. The CDR3 bases are TGTGCCAGCAGTTTAAATCCCAGGGGGTCTAACTATGGCTACACCTTC. Translation: CASSLNPRGSNYGYTF.

V gene TRBV19 combines with J gene TRBJ2-2; the D call may be TRBD1 or TRBD2 (5 bases each). The CDR3 runs 18 residues. Trimming pared 0 bases from V and 7 bases from J, leaving 21 bases between. Per the germline V gene, CDR1 is LNHDA and CDR2 is SQIVND (reference sequence). CDR3 loop: CASSIDSRGARGFGELFF. CDR3 DNA: TGTGCCAGTAGTATAGACTCGAGAGGGGCCCGAGGTTTCGGGGAGCTGTTTTTT.